This is a list of T cell receptor beta chains from one sample in a study of shared clonotypes between healthy human individuals. The data were produced by immunoSEQ multiplex PCR, yet TCRdb's version contains in-frame clones alone and is incomplete. This table holds about 580,000 clones, 98% found once. Sequencing was done on a sample of naive CD8+ T cells sorted from blood. These receptors came from a man aged 25-45 years in good health. CDR3s include the opening cysteine and the closing phenylalanine or tryptophan. D genes are given only for firm matches. Size values are once, few and many counts, or a class for expanded clones, and some rows have none.

D gene: NA; J gene: TRBJ1-1; clone size: NA; V gene: TRBV5-6; CDR3 DNA: TGTGCCAGCAGCTTGTTTGACACTGAAGCTTTCTTT; CDR3 protein: CASSLFDTEAFF
D gene: NA; J gene: TRBJ2-5; clone size: NA; V gene: TRBV14; CDR3 DNA: TGTGCCAGCAGCCAAGTATCGGAGGGCCTTTGGGTAGAGACCCAGTACTTC; CDR3 protein: CASSQVSEGLWVETQYF
D gene: TRBD1; J gene: TRBJ2-7; clone size: NA; V gene: TRBV7-8; CDR3 DNA: TGTGCCAGCAGCCCCTTCCGGGACAGGGGAAACGAGCAGTACTTC; CDR3 protein: CASSPFRDRGNEQYF
D gene: NA; J gene: TRBJ1-5; clone size: NA; V gene: TRBV7-9; CDR3 DNA: TGTGCCAGCAGCCCACCGGGACCCCGGCCGCCCCAGCATTTT; CDR3 protein: CASSPPGPRPPQHF
D gene: NA; J gene: TRBJ2-2; clone size: NA; V gene: TRBV5-4; CDR3 DNA: TGTGCCAGCAGGACGGACCGGGCCGGGGAGCTGTTTTTT; CDR3 protein: CASRTDRAGELFF
D gene: NA; J gene: TRBJ2-7; clone size: NA; V gene: TRBV2; CDR3 DNA: TGTGCCTCAAGAGGGGCGGAGCAGTACTTC; CDR3 protein: CASRGAEQYF
D gene: NA; J gene: TRBJ1-3; clone size: NA; V gene: TRBV11-2; CDR3 DNA: TGTGCCAGCAGTTCTACAGGGAACCACCCGGACACCATATATTTT; CDR3 protein: CASSSTGNHPDTIYF
D gene: TRBD2; J gene: TRBJ2-5; clone size: few; V gene: TRBV27; CDR3 DNA: TGTGCCAGCAGTGATAGCGGGGAAGCAGAGACCCAGTACTTC; CDR3 protein: CASSDSGEAETQYF
D gene: NA; J gene: TRBJ2-7; clone size: NA; V gene: TRBV28; CDR3 DNA: TGTGCCAGCAGTTCTGCGACAGGCTGGGAGCAGTACTTC; CDR3 protein: CASSSATGWEQYF
D gene: NA; J gene: TRBJ2-7; clone size: NA; V gene: TRBV10-3; CDR3 DNA: TGTGCCATCAGCTCCGGGACGGATTCCTACGAGCAGTACTTC; CDR3 protein: CAISSGTDSYEQYF
D gene: TRBD2; J gene: TRBJ2-3; clone size: NA; V gene: TRBV28; CDR3 DNA: TGTGCCAGCAATGCGGGAGGAGTTGTGACAGATACGCAGTATTTT; CDR3 protein: CASNAGGVVTDTQYF
D gene: NA; J gene: TRBJ2-1; clone size: NA; V gene: TRBV5-5; CDR3 DNA: TGTGCCAGCAGCCCAAATCAACAGGGTGGGAACAATGAGCAGTTCTTC; CDR3 protein: CASSPNQQGGNNEQFF
D gene: NA; J gene: TRBJ2-7; clone size: NA; V gene: TRBV7-9; CDR3 DNA: TGCGCCAGCAGCCCAAGACAGCGTCCGATGTACGAGCAGTACTTC; CDR3 protein: CASSPRQRPMYEQYF
D gene: NA; J gene: TRBJ2-1; clone size: NA; V gene: TRBV7-9; CDR3 DNA: TGTGCCAGCAGCACGGGACCTTACAATGAGCAGTTCTTC; CDR3 protein: CASSTGPYNEQFF
D gene: NA; J gene: TRBJ2-7; clone size: NA; V gene: TRBV9; CDR3 DNA: TGTGCCAGCAGGTACGACGAGCAGTACTTC; CDR3 protein: CASRYDEQYF
D gene: NA; J gene: TRBJ1-4; clone size: NA; V gene: TRBV7-9; CDR3 DNA: TGTGCCAGCACCGATGAAACAACTAATGAAAAACTGTTTTTT; CDR3 protein: CASTDETTNEKLFF
D gene: NA; J gene: TRBJ1-1; clone size: NA; V gene: TRBV27; CDR3 DNA: TGTGCCAGCAGTTTCGTGGGCGGGATGAACACTGAAGCTTTCTTT; CDR3 protein: CASSFVGGMNTEAFF
D gene: TRBD1; J gene: TRBJ1-5; clone size: NA; V gene: TRBV7-9; CDR3 DNA: TGTGCCAGCAGCTTGGTAGGGGGCGCTCAGCCCCAGCATTTT; CDR3 protein: CASSLVGGAQPQHF
D gene: NA; J gene: TRBJ2-7; clone size: NA; V gene: TRBV25-1; CDR3 DNA: TGTGCCAGCCTAAGCCCCATTCCCTACGAGCAGTACTTC; CDR3 protein: CASLSPIPYEQYF
D gene: NA; J gene: TRBJ1-5; clone size: NA; V gene: TRBV9; CDR3 DNA: TGTGCCAGCAGCGTAGCAGGGAATAGCAATCAGCCCCAGCATTTT; CDR3 protein: CASSVAGNSNQPQHF
D gene: TRBD2; J gene: TRBJ2-7; clone size: NA; V gene: TRBV7-2; CDR3 DNA: TGTGCCAGCAGCATACTAGCGGGAGCGGTCGAGCAGTACTTC; CDR3 protein: CASSILAGAVEQYF